This T cell receptor (beta chain) stems from a study of OX40 agonist ivuxolimab in advanced cancers. Overall study context: Intravenous ivuxolimab at 0.01 to 10 mg/kg was given to patients every 2 weeks. Treatment received earlier with anti-PD-1, anti-PD-L1 or anti-CTLA-4 agents was allowed, and over 35% had some.

The protocol was immunoSEQ multiplex PCR, while the TCRdb copy is restricted to in-frame clones and leaves out a portion. The sample has 74,000 or so clones; about 90% are singletons. Source: CD4+ or CD8+ T cells sorted from blood, taken in a trial of the OX40 agonist ivuxolimab. This receptor was taken from an adult with an advanced solid tumor such as melanoma, head and neck, liver or kidney cancer.

The CDR3 loop reads CASSDWGNEKLFF. CDR3 coding DNA: TGTGCCAGCAGTGATTGGGGGAATGAAAAACTGTTTTTT. The chain combines TRBV25-1 with TRBJ1-4; perhaps TRBD1 as D (5 bases). V was cut by 3 bases and J by 5 bases, with 7 bases left in between. The CDR3 covers 13 residues. The germline CDR1 and CDR2 sequences are MGHDK and SYGVNS.